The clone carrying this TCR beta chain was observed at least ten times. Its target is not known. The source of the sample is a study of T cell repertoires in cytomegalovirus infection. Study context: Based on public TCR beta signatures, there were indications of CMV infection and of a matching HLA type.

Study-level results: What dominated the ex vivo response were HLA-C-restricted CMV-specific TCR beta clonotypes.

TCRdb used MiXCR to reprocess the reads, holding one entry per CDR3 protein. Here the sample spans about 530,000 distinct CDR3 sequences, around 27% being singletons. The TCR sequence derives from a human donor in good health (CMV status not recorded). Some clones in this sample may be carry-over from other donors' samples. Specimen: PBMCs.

The CDR3 coding sequence is TGTGCCAGCACCCCGAGGTCGTCAGGGATTGACACTGAAGCTTTCTTT. It specifies CASTPRSSGIDTEAFF. This sequence joins TRBV6-2 or TRBV6-3 and TRBJ1-1; a possible D gene is TRBD1 (5 bases). The germline gives CDR1 MNHEY, CDR2 SVGEGT. The V end lost 7 bases, the J end lost 3 bases, and 21 bases lay between the germline ends. This CDR3 region has 16 residues.